This entry features one T cell receptor beta chain sequence. This sample is drawn from a study of response to subunit inactivated influenza vaccine. MiXCR, applied by TCRdb to the RT-PCR reads, yields one record per CDR3 protein. Of 600,000 to 850,000 distinct CDR3 sequences in the sample, 12% to 15% were seen once. V gave up 1 base and J gave up 1 base, with 10 bases separating them. The CDR3 totals 15 residues. Germline V gene lookup returns CDR1 LGHNA and CDR2 YNFKEQ. The gene calls are TRBV4-2 and TRBJ1-1; D is undetermined. This TCR derives from a man in his fifties or sixties who received an inactivated influenza vaccine. Sequencing was performed on PBMCs from blood, taken 14 days before vaccination. The CDR3 protein is CASSQGARENTEAFF. DNA of the CDR3: TGTGCCAGCAGCCAAGGCGCACGGGAGAACACTGAAGCTTTCTTT.